Below are 25 T cell receptor beta chains sequenced from a single sample in a study of T cell changes during pregnancy in multiple sclerosis. Produced via immunoSEQ multiplex PCR; TCRdb's table is partial and in-frame only. The sample consists of around 92,000 clones, roughly 92% of them appearing once. The specimen was peripheral blood, collected after pregnancy. The receptors derive from a female donor with multiple sclerosis, enrolled in a pregnancy study.

The rearrangement links TRBV19 to TRBJ2-2; D uncertain. The CDR3 covers 14 residues. V was trimmed by 8 bases and J by 4 bases, leaving 14 bases between them. Germline CDR1 and CDR2: LNHDA and SQIVND (reference sequence). CDR3 residues: CASAVLGFTGELFF. CDR3 bases: TGTGCCAGTGCGGTCCTTGGATTCACCGGGGAGCTGTTTTTT.

The chain carries TRBV13 and TRBJ2-7; D gene ambiguous. Germline V CDR1 and CDR2: PRHDT, FYEKMQ (reference sequence). V lost 3 bases and J lost 1, with 10 bases in between. This CDR3 is built from 14 residues. This CDR3 reads CASSFLTVSYEQYF. The CDR3 DNA reads as TGTGCCAGCAGCTTCCTCACAGTGTCCTACGAGCAGTACTTC.

V and J are TRBV7-9 and TRBJ2-5, with D uncertain. There are 13 residues in the CDR3. The germline gives CDR1 SEHNR, CDR2 FQNEAQ (reference sequence). V was clipped by 3 bases and J by 1 base, with 6 bases between them. CDR3 residues: CASSFPLQETQYF. The DNA of the CDR3 is TGTGCCAGCAGCTTTCCCCTCCAAGAGACCCAGTACTTC.

The J gene is TRBJ1-1, the V gene TRBV19, with TRBD1 as a possible D gene (5 bases). Germline CDR1 is LNHDA and CDR2 is SQIVND (reference sequence). The CDR3 extends over 14 amino acids. The V and J ends lost 3 bases and 6 bases respectively, with 14 bases between them. The CDR3 region has the DNA TGTGCCAGTAGTATCAGGGCTCAAACGTCTGAAGCTTTCTTT. This codes for CASSIRAQTSEAFF.

This clone was seen just once. V gene TRBV11-2 combines with J gene TRBJ1-2; D not resolved. In germline, CDR1 is SGHAT, CDR2 FQNNGV. The CDR3 is made up of 13 amino acids. The V end lost 3 bases, the J end lost 2 bases, and 7 bases lay between the germline ends. The CDR3 bases are TGTGCCAGCAGCTTCAAACAGAACTATGGCTACACCTTC. Translating gives CASSFKQNYGYTF.

The chain employs TRBV5-1 and TRBJ2-7; TRBD1 matches 7 bases. Unmatched junction bases numbered 6, after V lost 6 bases and J lost 3 bases. The CDR3 has 13 amino acids. Germline CDR1 SGHRS, CDR2 YFSETQ. As DNA, the CDR3 is TGCGCCAGCACCTGGGACAGAGGCTACGAGCAGTACTTC. Translating it yields CASTWDRGYEQYF.

This clone was counted a single time. The chain joins TRBV29-1 to TRBJ1-1; no clear D. The CDR3 extends over 10 amino acids. V lost 5 bases to trimming and J lost 2 bases, with 3 bases between them. Germline V gives CDR1 SQVTM, CDR2 ANQGSEA. CDR3 sequence reads: CSVQNTEAFF. CDR3 sequence (DNA): TGCAGCGTTCAAAACACTGAAGCTTTCTTT.

DNA for the CDR3: TGTGCCAGCATGTTGGAACTAGCGGGAGGGGGGGAGCAGTTCTTC. Encoded protein: CASMLELAGGGEQFF. This rearrangement joins TRBV2 to TRBJ2-1, with 13 bases that match TRBD2. CDR3 length equals 15 residues. CDR1 and CDR2 from the germline V gene are SNHLY and FYNNEI. With 7 bases clipped from V and 10 bases from J, the junction kept 10 bases outside the gene matches.

This clone has only one observation. The chain is built from TRBV13 and TRBJ2-3; no reliable D call. The CDR3 consists of 13 residues. V gave up 2 bases and J gave up 1 base, with 4 bases separating them. Germline loops: CDR1 PRHDT, CDR2 FYEKMQ (reference sequence). The CDR3 nucleotides read TGTGCCAGCAGCTTACGAGGCACAGATACGCAGTATTTT. Protein: CASSLRGTDTQYF.

This sequence joins TRBV7-9 and TRBJ2-7; TRBD1 might be the D (6 bases). Per the germline V gene, CDR1 is SEHNR and CDR2 is FQNEAQ (reference sequence). The CDR3 extends over 13 amino acids. V was cut by 1 base and J by 9 bases, with 13 bases left in between. CDR3 in amino acids: CASSLGGPGVQYF. In DNA form, the CDR3 reads TGTGCCAGCAGCTTAGGGGGGCCCGGTGTGCAGTACTTC.

V and J are TRBV4-3 and TRBJ2-3, with 8 bases aligning to TRBD2. The junction had 10 bases not matched to a gene; V was cut back by 4 bases and J by 1 base. This CDR3 spans 17 amino acids. The germline CDR1 and CDR2 sequences are LGHNA and YSLEER. This chain's CDR3 is CASSRILAELGTDTQYF. The CDR3 DNA follows: TGCGCCAGCAGCCGAATACTAGCGGAGCTAGGCACAGATACGCAGTATTTT.

The rearrangement uses TRBV19 and TRBJ2-7; D not certain. V shed 3 bases and J shed 1 base, with 7 bases lying between them. CDR1 LNHDA and CDR2 SQIVND come from the germline V gene (reference sequence). The CDR3 contains 13 residues. The CDR3 protein is CASSMLGSYEQYF. CDR3 nucleotide sequence: TGTGCCAGTAGTATGCTAGGTTCCTACGAGCAGTACTTC.

The rearrangement uses TRBV7-2 and TRBJ2-1; 15 nucleotides line up with TRBD2. V was pared by 5 bases and J by 4 bases, with 3 bases of the junction left unmatched. The CDR3 totals 16 residues. Germline V gene data show CDR1 as SGHTA and CDR2 as FQGNSA. In DNA, the CDR3 is TGTGCCAGCAGCCTCGGACTAGCGGGAGGGTACAATGAGCAGTTCTTC. Its protein is CASSLGLAGGYNEQFF.

This clone was seen a handful of times. The genes are TRBV4-2 and TRBJ1-1, with 7 bases identical to TRBD1. V dropped 8 bases and J dropped 7; count of bases not matched to a gene: 22. Germline CDR1 is LGHNA and CDR2 is YNFKEQ. The CDR3 is 17 residues long. CDR3 sequence: CASAPSRQGESPLEAFF. The CDR3 DNA is TGTGCCAGCGCCCCCTCGCGACAGGGTGAGTCTCCCCTTGAAGCTTTCTTT.

A remark on this clone: This sample includes further DNA sequences coding for the same CDR3. This sequence joins TRBV27 and TRBJ1-1, with a weak D call TRBD1 (6 bases). Trimming removed 2 bases at V and 11 bases at J, with 12 bases between. Germline V gene data show CDR1 as MNHEY and CDR2 as SMNVEV (reference sequence). CDR3 size: 12 residues. The DNA of the CDR3 is TGTGCCAGCAGTTTACGCCCAGGGGAGGCTTTCTTT. It translates to CASSLRPGEAFF.

V gene TRBV19 combines with J gene TRBJ2-1; 7 nucleotides align to TRBD2. The CDR3 has 14 residues. The ends lost 5 bases at V and 10 bases at J; junction bases unmatched: 11. The germline CDR1 and CDR2 sequences are LNHDA and SQIVND (reference sequence). The CDR3: CASSLTGGSREQFF. CDR3 DNA sequence: TGTGCCAGTAGTTTGACTGGCGGGAGCAGAGAGCAGTTCTTC.

The gene calls are TRBV25-1 and TRBJ2-3; possibly TRBD1 for D (6 bases). Germline V lookup: CDR1 MGHDK, CDR2 SYGVNS. With 3 bases removed from V and 4 bases from J, the gap between germline ends came to 14 bases. The CDR3 contains 15 residues. As DNA, the CDR3 is TGTGCCAGCAGTGATCCACAGGGTACTCCAGATACGCAGTATTTT. This translates into CASSDPQGTPDTQYF.

V gene TRBV5-4 combines with J gene TRBJ2-7, with D maybe TRBD2 (6 bases). This CDR3 is 14 amino acids long. Trimming left V 4 bases short and J 2 bases short, with 13 bases between. Germline CDR1 is SGHNT and CDR2 is YYREEE (reference sequence). The CDR3 loop reads CASSPGPGAYEQYF. The CDR3 DNA follows: TGTGCCAGCAGCCCCGGTCCGGGAGCCTACGAGCAGTACTTC.

This rearrangement joins TRBV5-1 to TRBJ1-2; D is possibly TRBD1 (5 bases). The germline CDR1 and CDR2 sequences are SGHRS and YFSETQ. CDR3 length: 13 residues. The V end lost 0 bases, the J end lost 4 bases, and 7 bases lay between the germline ends. CDR3 sequence (DNA): TGCGCCAGCAGCTTGGACAGGCTCTATGGCTACACCTTC. Residues: CASSLDRLYGYTF.

This clone appeared once. This chain's CDR3 is CASSSPAGGARYEQYF. The CDR3 coding sequence is TGTGCCAGCAGCTCGCCCGCAGGGGGCGCTCGCTACGAGCAGTACTTC. J is TRBJ2-7 and V is TRBV5-6; TRBD1 matches 8 bases. V dropped 3 bases and J dropped 3; count of bases not matched to a gene: 11. The germline CDR1 and CDR2 sequences are SGHDT and YYEEEE. CDR3 size: 16 residues. The whole variable domain, filled in from reference TRBV5-6 and TRBJ2-7, reads DAGVTQSPTHLIKTRGQQVTLRCSPKSGHDTVSWYQQALGQGPQFIFQYYEEEERQRGNFPDRFSGHQFPNYSSELNVNALLLGDSALYLCASSSPAGGARYEQYFGPGTRLTVT.

This rearrangement joins TRBV5-1 to TRBJ2-5, with 8 bases fitting TRBD1. The CDR3 consists of 13 residues. CDR1 SGHRS and CDR2 YFSETQ come from the germline V gene. Trimming took 7 bases from V and 5 from J; bases not matched to a gene: 7. The CDR3 DNA sequence: TGCGCCAGCTTCGGACAGGGTTACGAGACCCAGTACTTC. As protein: CASFGQGYETQYF.

The chain is built from TRBV19 and TRBJ2-3, with D perhaps matching TRBD2 (6 bases). Trimming removed 5 bases at V and 2 bases at J, with 14 bases between. Germline CDR1 LNHDA, CDR2 SQIVND (reference sequence). The CDR3 has 15 amino acids. CDR3 DNA sequence: TGTGCCAGTAGTGAAGCGGGTTTTAACACAGATACGCAGTATTTT. Amino acid sequence: CASSEAGFNTDTQYF.

This clone has just one count. This sequence joins TRBV4-1 and TRBJ2-3; 7 bases align to TRBD2. The germline V gene has CDR1 MGHRA and CDR2 YSYEKL. The CDR3 is 15 residues long. The V segment lost 3 bases and the J segment 3 bases; nucleotides outside the gene matches: 6. The CDR3 is CASSHITGGTDTQYF. The CDR3, as DNA: TGCGCCAGCAGCCACATAACGGGAGGAACAGATACGCAGTATTTT.

This chain uses TRBV28 with TRBJ1-2, with 11 bases lining up with TRBD1. Losses at the gene ends were 1 base for V and 4 bases for J; bases not matched to a gene: 2. The germline CDR1 and CDR2 sequences are MDHEN and SYDVKM. The CDR3 runs to 15 residues. In DNA form, the CDR3 reads TGTGCCAGCAGTTTATTAGGGACAGGGGGCTATGGCTACACCTTC. Translation: CASSLLGTGGYGYTF.

The chain is built from TRBV6-5 and TRBJ2-1; D is uncertain. This CDR3 has 13 amino acids. V gave up 5 bases and J gave up 4 bases, with 9 bases separating them. Germline V CDR1 and CDR2: MNHEY, SVGAGI. CDR3 sequence: CASSTHRYNEQFF. The CDR3 bases are TGTGCCAGCAGTACTCACAGATACAATGAGCAGTTCTTC.